This TCR beta chain was recovered during a study of human T cells and chemical hapten exposure (dated by TCRdb to 2020 to 2022). In the study overall: For sensitization, 2% DPC in acetone was applied to a roughly 2 cm by roughly 2 cm area of upper inner arm skin. This study followed changes in the peripheral blood TCR repertoire in vivo during primary and secondary sensitization of alopecia patients to the hapten diphenylcyclopropenone (DPC). For TCR sequencing, blood came from over 25 alopecia patients at anywhere from one to four time points (pre-sensitization, 2, 6 and 24 weeks). Blood samples were taken from patients before sensitization (week 0) and then at 2, 6 and about 24 weeks after DPC sensitization. Alopecia areata with under or over 50% scalp involvement, alopecia totalis and alopecia universalis were represented in the patient cohort, which was mostly female. Libraries were combined into a pool for sequencing, and differences in TCR yield between samples came mainly from small differences in library volumes within the pool. Patch testing was performed on the upper back with Finn chambers containing 0.01% DPC, and the patch tests were scored after 6 days according to International Contact Dermatitis Research Group standards. Weekly therapeutic DPC doses were additionally applied to the scalp of patients throughout the roughly 25-week study period.

This clonotype was seen at least ten times. Its antigen is unknown. Qualities for individual bases were not recorded, and no much larger clone is one base off. Summary of the overall study and its limitations: The number of PT1 expanded TCRs positively correlated with patch test score, significant at thresholds 8, 16 and 32 but not 4. Compared with pre-sensitization or healthy control sets, expanded TCRs formed significantly more large CDR3 similarity clusters, which is consistent with antigen-driven responses. Alopecia, a presumed autoimmune disease, was present in all patients, so the immune response of the patients might differ from that of healthy individuals. The number of TCRs above 1 in 1000 frequency did not change with DPC sensitization; there was no evidence of global repertoire structure alterations. Repeated subsampling changed both the strength of the expansion versus patch-test correlation and the threshold at which the correlation became significant.

The time point label corresponds to: patch test 1, 2 weeks after DPC sensitization. Interpreted using the paper, the treatment or condition label stands for: therapeutic diphenylcyclopropenone sensitization with weekly scalp DPC. Blood at each patch-test visit was drawn before the patch test was applied. Patients were considered eligible if aged 18 to 70, diagnosed with alopecia and deemed suitable for DPC therapy, and patients were excluded if pregnant. Total RNA was isolated from unfractionated whole blood collected in Tempus Blood RNA tubes. V trim: 0 bases; J trim: 3 bases; unmatched bases: 7. From its cysteine to its phenylalanine, the CDR3 spans 17 amino acids. The retained sequence is limited to the CDR3, 51 bases, with the frame set at the first base. CDR1 SGHRS and CDR2 YFSETQ were looked up in the germline V gene. Library creation used RACE. TCRdb shows the sequencer as NextSeq 500. During library preparation, unique molecular identifiers were attached to individual cDNA molecules so that TCRs could be counted in a quantitative, reproducible way. Both TCR alpha and TCR beta chains were sequenced from each blood RNA sample. For the original study's pipeline: Samples had a median of roughly 87,000 TCRs, with a range from roughly 23,224 to 700,000. V, J and CDR3 annotation of the TCR reads was carried out using the Decombinator software suite. For PS versus PT1 abundance plots, all samples were subsampled to the same number of TCRs (28,000). Expanded TCRs were defined as absent before sensitization and observed at least eight times at the 2-week time point. TCRdb reworked the public reads: Q25 trimming with fastp, MiXCR clone assembly, productive beta chains retained. When rows share a CDR3 protein, they turn into one entry using the most common DNA and genes. The V and J calls reflect TCRdb's pipeline rather than the authors' work. This sample gives about 81,000 distinct CDR3 sequences in total; under 9% of them show up just once. The ten largest make up under 2% of the sample.

The sequencing used whole blood, collected in connection with sensitization to the hapten diphenylcyclopropenone (DPC). The receptor was isolated from a woman in her thirties with alopecia areata. Some clones in this sample may be carry-over from other donors' samples. The rearrangement joined TRBV5-1 to TRBJ2-3; 10 bases in the junction line up with TRBD2. For the CDR3, the sequence is CASSLGVPGLATDTQYF. The nucleotide sequence reads as follows: TGCGCCAGCAGCTTGGGGGTCCCGGGACTAGCGACAGATACGCAGTATTTT. Extended through the reference TRBV5-1 and TRBJ2-3 proteins, this CDR3 yields the full variable domain: KAGVTQTPRYLIKTRGQQVTLSCSPISGHRSVSWYQQTPGQGLQFLFEYFSETQRNKGNFPGRFSGRQFSNSRSEMNVSTLELGDSALYLCASSLGVPGLATDTQYFGPGTRLTVL.